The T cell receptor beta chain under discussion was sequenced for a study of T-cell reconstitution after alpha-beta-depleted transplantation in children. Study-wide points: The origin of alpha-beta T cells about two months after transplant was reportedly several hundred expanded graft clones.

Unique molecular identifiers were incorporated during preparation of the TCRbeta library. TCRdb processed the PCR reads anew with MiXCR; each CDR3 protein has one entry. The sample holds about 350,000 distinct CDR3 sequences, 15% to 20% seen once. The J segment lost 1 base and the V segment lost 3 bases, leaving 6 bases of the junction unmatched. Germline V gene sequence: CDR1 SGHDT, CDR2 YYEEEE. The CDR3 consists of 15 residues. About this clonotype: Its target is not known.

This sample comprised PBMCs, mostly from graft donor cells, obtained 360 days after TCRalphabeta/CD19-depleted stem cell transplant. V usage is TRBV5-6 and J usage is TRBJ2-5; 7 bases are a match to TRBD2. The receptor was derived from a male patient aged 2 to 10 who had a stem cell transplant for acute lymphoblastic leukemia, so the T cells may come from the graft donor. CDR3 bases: TGTGCCAGCAGCTACCTAGCGGAAGGCCAAGAGACCCAGTACTTC. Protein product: CASSYLAEGQETQYF.